The T cell receptor beta chain described here comes from a study of T cells in Graves' hyperthyroidism and ophthalmopathy. This clonotype was counted at least ten times. Its antigen is unidentified. The study's findings and limits: Blood also carried most thyroid clonotypes expanded above 0.001.

Germline trimming cut 5 bases from V and 4 bases from J; bases unmatched to any gene: 4. Germline-derived CDR1 and CDR2 are DFQATT and SNEGSKA (reference sequence). The CDR3 is 14 residues long. RNA transcripts gave rise to amplified TCR beta CDR3 regions. An initial round of RT-PCR targeting the TCR CDR3 relied on the HTBI primer set. Each CDR3 protein gets one entry after TCRdb re-called the multiplex PCR reads with MiXCR. Altogether about 420,000 distinct CDR3 sequences are present, approximately 13% being singletons, with the ten largest covering more than 4.5%. This receptor was taken from a young woman with Graves' hyperthyroidism. Specimen: blood. The gene calls are TRBV20-1 and TRBJ2-4; 11 positions agree with TRBD1. The CDR3 DNA is TGCAGTGCTGGGACAGGGGGGAGGAAAAACATTCAGTACTTC. Translated, it gives CSAGTGGRKNIQYF.